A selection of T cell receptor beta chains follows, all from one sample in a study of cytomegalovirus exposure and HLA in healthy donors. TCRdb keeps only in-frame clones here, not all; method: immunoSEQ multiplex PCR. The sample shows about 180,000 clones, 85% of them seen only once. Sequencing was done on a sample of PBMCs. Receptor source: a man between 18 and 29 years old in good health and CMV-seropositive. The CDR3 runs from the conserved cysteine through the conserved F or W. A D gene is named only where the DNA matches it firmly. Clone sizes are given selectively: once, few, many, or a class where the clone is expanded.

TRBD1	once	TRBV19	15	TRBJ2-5	CASSISAGGTETQYF	TGTGCCAGTAGTATCTCGGCAGGGGGCACAGAGACCCAGTACTTC
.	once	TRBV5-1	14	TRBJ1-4	CASSPRGDDEKLFF	TGCGCCAGCAGCCCACGGGGGGATGATGAAAAACTGTTTTTT
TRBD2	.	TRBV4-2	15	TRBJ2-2	CASSQEAGGIGELFF	TGTGCCAGCAGCCAAGAAGCGGGAGGGATCGGGGAGCTGTTTTTT
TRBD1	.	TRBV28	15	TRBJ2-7	CASSLSQGGSYEQYF	TGTGCCAGCAGTTTATCACAGGGGGGCAGCTACGAGCAGTACTTC
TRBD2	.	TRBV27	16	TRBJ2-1	CASRPLGTSYNHEQFF	TGTGCCAGCAGACCCCTCGGGACTAGCTATAACCATGAGCAGTTCTTC
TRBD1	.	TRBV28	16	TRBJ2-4	CASRAGGLLAKNIQYF	TGTGCCAGCAGGGCAGGGGGCCTTCTAGCCAAAAACATTCAGTACTTC
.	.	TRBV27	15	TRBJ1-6	CASTLGGRVYSPLHF	TGTGCCAGCACCTTGGGTGGCAGGGTGTACTCACCCCTCCACTTT
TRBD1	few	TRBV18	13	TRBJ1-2	CASSPDRVSGYTF	TGTGCCAGCTCACCGGACAGGGTGAGTGGCTACACCTTC
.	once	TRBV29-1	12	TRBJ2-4	CSVAMEGAIQYF	TGCAGCGTTGCAATGGAGGGCGCTATTCAGTACTTC
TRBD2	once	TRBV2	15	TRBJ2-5	CASSEATGGGETQYF	TGTGCCAGCAGTGAAGCTACGGGAGGCGGTGAGACCCAGTACTTC
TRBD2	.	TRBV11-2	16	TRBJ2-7	CASSLAVGGDTYEQYF	TGTGCCAGCAGCTTAGCAGTTGGGGGGGATACCTACGAGCAGTACTTC
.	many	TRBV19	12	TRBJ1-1	CASSIGVTEAFF	TGTGCCAGTAGTATAGGAGTAACTGAAGCTTTCTTT
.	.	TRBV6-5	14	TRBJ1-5	CASSSEVGNQPQHF	TGTGCCAGCAGTTCGGAGGTCGGAAATCAGCCCCAGCATTTT
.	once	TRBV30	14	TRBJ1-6	CAWSVGQNNSPLHF	TGTGCCTGGAGTGTGGGGCAGAATAATTCACCCCTCCACTTT
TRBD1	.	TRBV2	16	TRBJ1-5	CASSDRQGYSNQPQHF	TGTGCCAGCAGTGATCGACAGGGGTATAGCAATCAGCCCCAGCATTTT
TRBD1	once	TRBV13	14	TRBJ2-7	CASSLSDRGYEQYF	TGTGCCAGCAGCTTAAGCGACAGGGGTTACGAGCAGTACTTC
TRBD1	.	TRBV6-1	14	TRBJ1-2	CASRGDRANYGYTF	TGTGCCAGCAGAGGGGACAGGGCTAACTATGGCTACACCTTC
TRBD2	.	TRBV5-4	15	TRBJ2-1	CASSAGGLAENEQFF	TGTGCCAGCAGCGCCGGCGGACTAGCGGAGAATGAGCAGTTCTTC
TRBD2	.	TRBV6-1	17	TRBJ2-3	CASSEWREGPSTDTQYF	TGTGCCAGCAGTGAATGGCGGGAGGGCCCTAGCACAGATACGCAGTATTTT
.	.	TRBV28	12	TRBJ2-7	CASSGGSYEQYF	TGTGCCAGCAGCGGGGGATCCTACGAGCAGTACTTC
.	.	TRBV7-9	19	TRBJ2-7	CASSRGLDSDRVKPYEQYF	TGTGCCAGCAGCCGAGGGTTGGACAGTGACCGAGTCAAACCCTACGAGCAGTACTTC
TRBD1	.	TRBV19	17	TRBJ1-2	CASSGTGTIGANYGYTF	TGTGCCAGTAGTGGGACAGGGACTATCGGAGCTAACTATGGCTACACCTTC
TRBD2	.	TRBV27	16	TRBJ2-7	CASSVKSGTASYEQYF	TGTGCCAGCAGTGTTAAAAGCGGGACGGCCTCCTACGAGCAGTACTTC
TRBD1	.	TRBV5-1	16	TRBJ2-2	CASSPDRGPNTGELFF	TGCGCCAGCAGCCCGGACAGGGGACCGAACACCGGGGAGCTGTTTTTT
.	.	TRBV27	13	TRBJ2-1	CASSSSLETAQFF	TGTGCCAGCAGTTCCTCCCTAGAGACGGCGCAGTTCTTC
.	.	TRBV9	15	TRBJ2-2	CASQTGVLNTGELFF	TGTGCCAGCCAGACGGGAGTGTTGAACACCGGGGAGCTGTTTTTT
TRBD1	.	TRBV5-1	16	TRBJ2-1	CASSLGSTGGFNEQFF	TGCGCCAGCAGCTTGGGGTCGACAGGGGGGTTCAATGAGCAGTTCTTC
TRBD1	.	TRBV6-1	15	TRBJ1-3	CATTLQGASGNTIYF	TGTGCCACCACGCTTCAGGGGGCCTCTGGAAACACCATATATTTT
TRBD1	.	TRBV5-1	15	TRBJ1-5	CASSAGTGRNQPQHF	TGCGCCAGCAGCGCCGGGACAGGGAGGAATCAGCCCCAGCATTTT
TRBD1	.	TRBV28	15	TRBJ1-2	CASSSSGQGASGYTF	TGTGCCAGCAGTTCTTCCGGGCAGGGGGCCAGTGGCTACACCTTC
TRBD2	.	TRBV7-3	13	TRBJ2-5	CASSLTPGRAQYF	TGTGCCAGCAGCTTAACGCCAGGGAGGGCCCAGTACTTC
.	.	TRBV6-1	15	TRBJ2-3	CASSNSAGSTDTQYF	TGTGCCAGCAGTAATTCGGCGGGGTCCACAGATACGCAGTATTTT
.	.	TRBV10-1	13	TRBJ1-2	CASSETGNYGYTF	TGCGCCAGCAGTGAGACAGGGAACTATGGCTACACCTTC
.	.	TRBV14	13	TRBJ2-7	CASNRGSTYEQYF	TGTGCCAGCAACCGAGGGAGTACCTACGAGCAGTACTTC
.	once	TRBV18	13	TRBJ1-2	CASSQGRNYGYTF	TGTGCCAGCTCGCAGGGTAGGAACTATGGCTACACCTTC
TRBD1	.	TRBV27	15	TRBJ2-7	CASKFGTGATYEQYF	TGTGCCAGCAAATTCGGGACAGGGGCCACCTACGAGCAGTACTTC
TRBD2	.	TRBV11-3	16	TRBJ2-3	CASSSTSGGGRDTQYF	TGTGCCAGCAGCTCGACTAGCGGAGGGGGGCGGGATACGCAGTATTTT
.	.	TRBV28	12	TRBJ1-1	CASSPRNTEAFF	TGTGCCAGCAGCCCCAGGAACACTGAAGCTTTCTTT
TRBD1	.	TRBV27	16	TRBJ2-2	CASSPGQGRYTGELFF	TGTGCCAGCAGCCCGGGACAGGGTCGGTACACCGGGGAGCTGTTTTTT
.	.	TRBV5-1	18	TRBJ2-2	CASSLRQTGSGTTGELFF	TGCGCCAGCAGTTTGAGACAGACCGGTTCGGGGACTACCGGGGAGCTGTTTTTT
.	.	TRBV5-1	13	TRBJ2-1	CASSWGGDNEQFF	TGCGCCAGCAGCTGGGGAGGCGACAATGAGCAGTTCTTC
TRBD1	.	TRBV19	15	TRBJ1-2	CASSPGGLAFGGYTF	TGTGCCAGTAGTCCAGGGGGACTGGCTTTTGGTGGCTACACCTTC